The clone carrying this T cell receptor (beta chain) appeared a few times. The antigen is undetermined. The CDR3 consists of 13 residues. V was pared by 3 bases and J by 10 bases, with 10 bases between. Germline CDR1 MGHRA, CDR2 YSYEKL. The data originate from a study of long-term antiretroviral therapy in people with HIV. Findings of the study overall: Post-ART, diversity grew, though it stayed under transplant donor control levels.

Sequencing used immunoSEQ v3.0 at survey level. Produced via immunoSEQ multiplex PCR; TCRdb's table is partial and in-frame only. The sample has over 20,000 clones, approximately 90% seen once. This TCR was sampled from a woman aged 25-40 years with HIV. This chain links TRBV4-1 with TRBJ1-6; D call uncertain. This specimen was unsorted PBMCs, taken 1.9 years after starting antiretroviral therapy. CDR3 DNA: TGCGCCAGCAGCCACCAACAATACTCACCCCTCCACTTT. Translating gives CASSHQQYSPLHF.